Listed here are 23 T cell receptor beta chains from one sample, sequenced in a study of T cell repertoires in ileal Crohn's disease. The repertoire was sequenced with immunoSEQ multiplex PCR; TCRdb's copy has only in-frame clones and lacks some. There are some 28,000 clones in the sample; about three quarters occur only once, and 4.5% to 6% lies in the top ten. Sequencing input: ileal tissue. Every receptor here comes from an adult with Crohn's disease.

This chain joins TRBV7-9 and TRBJ1-3, with 7 bases matching TRBD1. This CDR3 is 15 amino acids long. Germline values: CDR1 SEHNR, CDR2 FQNEAQ (reference sequence). V gave up 3 bases and J gave up 0 bases; unmatched junction bases: 2. The CDR3 DNA is TGTGCCAGCAGCTTTCGACAGGGCTCTGGAAACACCATATATTTT. It encodes CASSFRQGSGNTIYF. Together with reference TRBV7-9 and TRBJ1-3, the CDR3 gives the full variable domain: DTGVSQNPRHKITKRGQNVTFRCDPISEHNRLYWYRQTLGQGPEFLTYFQNEAQLEKSRLLSDRFSAERPKGSFSTLEIQRTEQGDSAMYLCASSFRQGSGNTIYFGEGSWLTVV.

This chain uses TRBV4-3 with TRBJ2-5, with D possibly being TRBD1 (6 bases). Between the trimmed V and J ends, which lost 0 bases and 1 base, there was a span of 15 bases. Germline V CDR1 and CDR2: LGHNA, YSLEER. This CDR3 comprises 17 residues. The CDR3 DNA is TGCGCCAGCAGCCAAGATCGGGCAGGGGATTTCCAAGAGACCCAGTACTTC. It is translated as CASSQDRAGDFQETQYF.

This clone was detected only a few times. This rearrangement joins TRBV10-3 to TRBJ2-5, with TRBD1 matching over 8 bases. Germline CDR1 and CDR2: ENHRY and SYGVKD. V lost 10 bases, J lost 6 bases, and 10 bases stayed unmatched. CDR3 size: 13 residues. The CDR3, as DNA: TGTGCCAGCGAGGATGGACAGGGAAAGACCCAGTACTTC. Encoded protein: CASEDGQGKTQYF.

The chain employs TRBV7-3 and TRBJ2-6, with a tentative D call TRBD1 (5 bases). The length of the CDR3 is 15 residues. The germline V and J ends were trimmed by 5 bases and 0 bases, with 8 bases remaining between them. Germline V gene lookup returns CDR1 SGHTA and CDR2 FQGTGA. The CDR3 DNA follows: TGTGCCAGCAGCACCCAGGGCTCTGGGGCCAACGTCCTGACTTTC. Amino acids: CASSTQGSGANVLTF. Complete variable domain (other parts from reference TRBV7-3 and TRBJ2-6): GAGVSQTPSNKVTEKGKYVELRCDPISGHTALYWYRQSLGQGPEFLIYFQGTGAADDSGLPNDRFFAVRPEGSVSTLKIQRTERGDSAVYLCASSTQGSGANVLTFGAGSRLTVL.

The J gene is TRBJ1-2, the V gene TRBV7-9, with 8 bases fitting TRBD1. After removal of 5 bases from V and 7 bases from J, the junction contained 3 bases not matched to a gene. From germline, CDR1 is SEHNR and CDR2 FQNEAQ (reference sequence). The CDR3 is made up of 12 amino acids. The CDR3 nucleotides are TGTGCCAGCAGCCCAGGGGGCGGTGGCTACACCTTC. Amino acids: CASSPGGGGYTF.

V is TRBV10-3 and J is TRBJ2-2, with D possibly matching TRBD1 (6 bases). CDR1 is ENHRY and CDR2 is SYGVKD in the germline V gene. The CDR3 covers 17 residues. The germline V and J ends were trimmed by 5 bases and 4 bases, with 20 bases remaining between them. The CDR3 sequence is CAISTRGQPEFTGELFF. CDR3 in DNA: TGTGCCATCAGTACCCGGGGACAACCGGAGTTCACCGGGGAGCTGTTTTTT.

This sequence joins TRBV7-9 and TRBJ2-7; D not certain. CDR3 length: 12 amino acids. Trimming took off 4 bases at V and 0 bases at J, with 4 bases between the two ends. Germline values: CDR1 SEHNR, CDR2 FQNEAQ (reference sequence). This CDR3 reads CASSSSSYEQYF. As DNA, the CDR3 is TGTGCCAGCAGCTCCAGCTCCTACGAGCAGTACTTC.

The gene calls are TRBV27 and TRBJ1-2; D remains ambiguous. Germline V gives CDR1 MNHEY, CDR2 SMNVEV (reference sequence). This CDR3 region has 15 residues. Between the trimmed V and J ends, which lost 4 bases and 8 bases, there was a span of 20 bases. The DNA for the CDR3 is TGTGCCAGCAGTTCCCTGGCCGCCTCGGAGAGAGGCTACACCTTC. It encodes CASSSLAASERGYTF.

The rearrangement uses TRBV9 and TRBJ1-6; D is unclear. CDR1 SGDLS and CDR2 YYNGEE come from the germline V gene. V lost 2 bases, J lost 5 bases, and 11 bases lay in between. The CDR3 has 15 residues. The chain's CDR3 is CASSVGRVNNSPLHF. In nucleotides, the CDR3 is TGTGCCAGCAGCGTGGGGAGGGTGAATAATTCACCCCTCCACTTT. Full variable domain (missing parts from reference TRBV9 and TRBJ1-6): DSGVTQTPKHLITATGQRVTLRCSPRSGDLSVYWYQQSLDQGLQFLIQYYNGEERAKGNILERFSAQQFPDLHSELNLSSLELGDSALYFCASSVGRVNNSPLHFGNGTRLTVT.

This rearrangement joins TRBV30 to TRBJ1-5, with D unclear. The CDR3 consists of 14 residues. The ends were cut back, 3 bases at V and 4 bases at J, with 13 bases in the middle. Germline V gene data show CDR1 as GTSNPN and CDR2 as SVGIG (reference sequence). The CDR3 bases are TGTGCCTGGAGCTTATTGGAGGATAATCAGCCCCAGCATTTT. Its protein product is CAWSLLEDNQPQHF.

The chain combines TRBV25-1 with TRBJ1-1, with 8 bases that match TRBD1. The CDR3 is 14 residues long. From germline, CDR1 is MGHDK and CDR2 SYGVNS. V dropped 6 bases and J dropped 2; count of bases not matched to a gene: 5. CDR3 bases: TGTGCCAGCAGAGGCGACAGGGGCAACACTGAAGCTTTCTTT. Protein sequence: CASRGDRGNTEAFF.

V is TRBV14 and J is TRBJ1-1; D gene ambiguous. V was trimmed by 3 bases and J by 10 bases, leaving 12 bases between them. Germline CDR1 and CDR2: SGHDN and FVKESK. The CDR3 has 12 residues. CDR3 protein: CASSQTNIGAFF. The CDR3 bases are TGTGCCAGCAGCCAGACAAACATTGGAGCTTTCTTT.

The CDR3 coding sequence is TGTGCCAGCAGCGTGGGGCTTATTCTCCCCCCCTTGAAAGCTTTCTTT. It specifies CASSVGLILPPLKAFF. The chain employs TRBV9 and TRBJ1-1, with D possibly TRBD1 on 5 matching bases. The CDR3 runs to 16 residues. CDR1 and CDR2 (germline): SGDLS, YYNGEE. Between the trimmed V and J ends, which lost 2 bases and 9 bases, there was a span of 23 bases.

DNA for the CDR3: TGTGCCAGCAGCCAAGAAGTGGACACGATCTCTGGAAACACCATATATTTT. It codes for CASSQEVDTISGNTIYF. The gene calls are TRBV4-2 and TRBJ1-3; perhaps TRBD1 as D (5 bases). CDR1 is LGHNA, CDR2 YNFKEQ, per germline. The CDR3 extends over 17 amino acids. The V end was cut by 0 bases, the J end by 0 bases, with 12 bases between.

The chain couples TRBV5-4 to TRBJ1-2, with D tentatively TRBD1 (6 bases). The CDR3 is made up of 15 amino acids. V was trimmed by 4 bases and J by 6 bases, leaving 19 bases between them. CDR1 SGHNT and CDR2 YYREEE come from the germline V gene (reference sequence). The CDR3 DNA follows: TGTGCCAGCAGCAAAATATTACAGGGTTCGAATGGCTACACCTTC. It specifies CASSKILQGSNGYTF.

The chain links TRBV2 to TRBJ2-7; a weak D match, TRBD2 (5 bases). Trimming cost V 7 bases and J 3 bases, with 7 bases left between them. The germline V gene has CDR1 SNHLY and CDR2 FYNNEI. This CDR3 is built from 11 residues. The CDR3 sequence is CASTGYYEQYF. The DNA of the CDR3 is TGTGCCAGCACGGGGTACTACGAGCAGTACTTC.

The gene calls are TRBV27 and TRBJ1-5; D gene uncertain. With 4 bases removed from V and 0 bases from J, the gap between germline ends came to 7 bases. The length of the CDR3 is 14 residues. Per germline, CDR1 MNHEY and CDR2 SMNVEV (reference sequence). The CDR3 bases are TGTGCCAGCAGTTCAGACAATAGCAATCAGCCCCAGCATTTT. It codes for CASSSDNSNQPQHF.

A few counts support this clone. Mismatch with germline at one junction end may stem from a read error. The chain combines TRBV5-1 with TRBJ2-7; TRBD1 agrees at 7 bases. The CDR3 is 13 amino acids. CDR1 is SGHRS, CDR2 YFSETQ, per germline. The CDR3 bases are TGTGCCAGCAGCTTACAGACAGGGTACGAGCAGTACTTC. This codes for CASSLQTGYEQYF.

The genes are TRBV7-9 and TRBJ1-5; 9 bases align to TRBD1. V dropped 5 bases and J dropped 6; count of bases not matched to a gene: 5. The CDR3 covers 14 residues. Looked up from germline, CDR1 is SEHNR and CDR2 is FQNEAQ (reference sequence). The CDR3 loop is CASSPGQGRQPQHF. The CDR3 DNA is TGTGCCAGCAGCCCGGGACAGGGACGTCAGCCCCAGCATTTT.

The chain uses TRBV19 and TRBJ1-1, with D unclear. The V gene lost 5 bases and the J gene lost 7 bases, with 11 bases spanning the gap. This CDR3 region has 12 residues. Germline V gives CDR1 LNHDA, CDR2 SQIVND (reference sequence). The chain's CDR3 is CASSPRGYEAFF. As DNA, the CDR3 is TGTGCCAGTAGTCCTCGCGGGTATGAAGCTTTCTTT.

The chain employs TRBV9 and TRBJ2-7, with 8 bases lining up with TRBD1. Germline V gene sequence: CDR1 SGDLS, CDR2 YYNGEE. V shed 4 bases, J shed 10 bases, and the junction held 13 bases outside the gene matches. This CDR3 contains 14 residues. Written as DNA, the CDR3 is TGTGCCAGCAGCCAGGACAGGGAGCATTACGGACAGTACTTC. Translating it yields CASSQDREHYGQYF.

The rearrangement joins TRBV29-1 to TRBJ1-1, with 10 bases aligning to TRBD1. Trimming at V came to 6 bases and at J to 7 bases, leaving 11 bases not matched to a gene. Germline loops: CDR1 SQVTM, CDR2 ANQGSEA. The CDR3 covers 14 residues. Here the CDR3 reads CSVDDRGRGFEAFF. CDR3 DNA: TGCAGCGTAGACGACAGGGGGCGCGGGTTTGAAGCTTTCTTT. The full variable domain, its missing parts supplied by reference TRBV29-1 and TRBJ1-1, is SAVISQKPSRDICQRGTSLTIQCQVDSQVTMMFWYRQQPGQSLTLIATANQGSEATYESGFVIDKFPISRPNLTFSTLTVSNMSPEDSSIYLCSVDDRGRGFEAFFGQGTRLTVV.

V is TRBV10-2 and J is TRBJ2-5; 7 bases map to TRBD1. V trimming: 5 bases; J trimming: 4 bases; junction bases outside the gene matches: 7. This CDR3 spans 14 amino acids. The germline CDR1 and CDR2 sequences are WSHSY and SAAADI. The DNA for the CDR3 is TGCGCCAGCAGTCGGGACAGAAGGGGAGAGACCCAGTACTTC. Its translation: CASSRDRRGETQYF.